This TCR beta chain was sequenced during a study of blood T cell repertoires in COVID-19. Overall study: The study drew acute and convalescent COVID-19 samples from the United States, Italy and Spain. T cells, B-cell-depleted T cells, or PBMCs provided the cDNA or gDNA that served as material.

Germline CDR1 SGHRS, CDR2 YFSETQ. Trimming took 1 base from V and 5 from J, leaving 6 bases between them. The length of the CDR3 is 12 residues. Comment on this clone: The same CDR3 arises from other DNA sequences in this sample as well.

Under the authors' procedure: Quantification of nucleated cells was approximated via reference gene primer amplification. This table comes from immunoSEQ multiplex PCR, and its TCRdb copy is limited to in-frame clones, with some not included. The V and J calls and clone size are taken from that table; D and trimming were inferred from the DNA. This sample has approximately 250,000 clones, with 70% to 90% found just once. The sequence came from a man aged 18 to 30 with active or convalescent COVID-19. Sample: peripheral blood. The chain joins TRBV5-1 to TRBJ1-1; D not resolved. CDR3 amino acids: CASSLSGTEAFF. The CDR3 nucleotides read TGCGCCAGCAGCTTGTCGGGGACTGAAGCTTTCTTT.